Following are 32 T cell receptor beta chains from one sample sequenced in a study of CD8 T cells in ankylosing spondylitis. Study results and limitations: One TCR beta motif, made up of eight or nine highly homologous variants, appeared characteristic of ankylosing spondylitis blood.

Each CDR3 protein gets one entry after TCRdb re-called the 5' RACE reads with MiXCR. The sample shows about 540,000 distinct CDR3 sequences, roughly 13% of them seen only once. Their cognate antigens are unknown. The sample consisted of blood, either unsorted or a sorted T cell fraction (not recorded which). These TCRs come from a male donor with ankylosing spondylitis.

This rearrangement joins TRBV12-3 or TRBV12-4 to TRBJ2-3; TRBD1 matches at 11 bases. The CDR3 sequence is 13 residues long. J gave up 5 bases and V 9 bases, and 4 bases lay outside the gene matches. Here the CDR3 reads CASRDRGEDTQYF. In DNA form, the CDR3 reads TGTGCCAGTCGGGACAGGGGGGAAGATACGCAGTATTTT.

The V and J genes are TRBV7-4 and TRBJ2-1, with TRBD1 as a possible D gene (5 bases). Germline CDR1 reads SGHVT; CDR2 reads SQSDAQ. This CDR3 is 16 amino acids long. V gave up 5 bases and J gave up 1 base, with 15 bases separating them. The CDR3 region is CASSPNPDTSYNEQFF. In DNA, the CDR3 is TGTGCCAGCAGCCCAAACCCGGACACTTCCTACAATGAGCAGTTCTTC.

This clonotype occurred many times. CDR3 sequence reads: CASREMDQYQETQYF. The CDR3 DNA reads TGTGCCAGCAGGGAAATGGACCAGTACCAAGAGACCCAGTACTTC. The chain employs TRBV6-1 and TRBJ2-5; D is unresolved. The CDR3 has 15 residues. V lost 6 bases, J lost 0 bases, and 14 bases lay in between. Per germline, CDR1 MNHNS and CDR2 SASEGT.

J is TRBJ1-1 and V is TRBV30; D not resolved. V lost 1 base and J lost 8, with 8 bases in between. The CDR3 totals 11 residues. In germline, CDR1 is GTSNPN, CDR2 SVGIG (reference sequence). For the CDR3, the DNA is TGTGCCTGGAGTGGAAGGGCGGAAGCTTTCTTT. As protein: CAWSGRAEAFF.

This clonotype was counted only a few times. The rearrangement links TRBV5-5 to TRBJ2-7; D uncertain. The V gene lost 4 bases and the J gene lost 3 bases, with 17 bases spanning the gap. Germline CDR1 is SGHKS and CDR2 is YYEKEE (reference sequence). The length of the CDR3 is 15 residues. The CDR3 sequence is CASSASPAPIYEQYV. The CDR3 nucleotides read TGTGCCAGCAGCGCCTCCCCGGCTCCCATCTACGAGCAGTACGTC.

This clonotype was picked up a small number of times. The V and J genes are TRBV4-2 and TRBJ1-5; D is unclear. Germline loops: CDR1 LGHNA, CDR2 YNFKEQ. Trimming removed 0 bases from V and 4 bases from J, with 16 bases in between. The CDR3 spans 17 residues. CDR3 region: CASSQEGGWSTNQPQHF. CDR3 coding DNA: TGTGCCAGCAGCCAAGAAGGAGGTTGGTCCACAAATCAGCCCCAGCATTTT.

This clonotype has at least ten counts. The chain joins TRBV5-1 to TRBJ2-7; D perhaps matches TRBD1 (5 bases). V was clipped by 0 bases and J by 9 bases, with 16 bases between them. The CDR3 covers 14 residues. Germline assignment: CDR1 SGHRS and CDR2 YFSETQ. CDR3 sequence: CASSLVAGSSRQYV. For the CDR3, the DNA is TGCGCCAGCAGCTTGGTGGCAGGGTCCTCCAGGCAGTACGTC.

This clonotype appeared a few times. This chain links TRBV20-1 with TRBJ2-2, with a weak D call TRBD2 (5 bases). The V end lost 1 base, the J end lost 3 bases, and 12 bases lay between the germline ends. The CDR3 covers 15 residues. Germline loops: CDR1 DFQATT, CDR2 SNEGSKA (reference sequence). CDR3 region: CSARVVRRDTGELFF. The CDR3 DNA follows: TGCAGTGCTAGAGTGGTTAGGCGGGACACCGGGGAGCTGTTTTTT.

The chain employs TRBV20-1 and TRBJ1-6; 9 bases match TRBD1. CDR1 is DFQATT, CDR2 SNEGSKA, per germline (reference sequence). V shed 0 bases and J 9 bases; nucleotides not matched to a gene: 9. CDR3 length: 16 residues. The CDR3 DNA is TGCAGTGCTAGAGACATTCCGGGACAGGGCGTTTCACCCCTCCACTTT. Its translation is CSARDIPGQGVSPLHF.

This clonotype has only a few counts. This chain uses TRBV15 with TRBJ1-2; 10 nucleotides align to TRBD1. Germline values: CDR1 LNHNV, CDR2 YYDKDF (reference sequence). The junction had 2 bases not matched to a gene; V was cut back by 0 bases and J by 4 bases. This CDR3 comprises 15 residues. The CDR3 loop is CATSREGQGPYGYTF. CDR3 nucleotide sequence: TGTGCCACCAGCAGAGAGGGACAGGGGCCCTATGGCTACACCTTC.

The chain carries TRBV12-3 or TRBV12-4 and TRBJ2-5; TRBD2 might be the D (6 bases). The length of the CDR3 is 12 residues. The ends were cut back, 0 bases at V and 11 bases at J, with 10 bases in the middle. CDR3 loop: CASSLAGGQQYF. CDR3 DNA: TGTGCCAGCAGTTTAGCGGGGGGTCAGCAGTACTTC.

This chain uses TRBV6-2 or TRBV6-3 with TRBJ2-1, with D perhaps matching TRBD2 (6 bases). This CDR3 spans 17 amino acids. The germline V gene encodes CDR1 MNHEY and CDR2 SVGEGT. Trimming pared 5 bases from V and 2 bases from J, leaving 19 bases between. CDR3 loop: CASSTPDWGEAYNEQFF. The CDR3 DNA follows: TGTGCCAGCAGTACCCCGGACTGGGGGGAAGCCTACAATGAGCAGTTCTTC.

This clonotype was seen many times. The rearrangement joins TRBV7-2 to TRBJ2-2, with 11 positions matching TRBD2. The CDR3 spans 16 residues. Germline values: CDR1 SGHTA, CDR2 FQGNSA. Trimming took 4 bases from V and 4 from J; bases not matched to a gene: 5. In nucleotides, the CDR3 is TGTGCCAGCAGCTCAGGACTAGCGGGTGGCACCGGGGAGCTGTTTTTT. Protein sequence: CASSSGLAGGTGELFF.

This clonotype came up many times. The chain has TRBV29-1 and TRBJ2-7, with a tentative D call TRBD2 (5 bases). Germline loops: CDR1 SQVTM, CDR2 ANQGSEA. The V end was cut by 6 bases, the J end by 6 bases, with 12 bases between. The CDR3 loop spans 11 amino acids. The CDR3 reads CSVTREGEQYV. The CDR3 nucleotides read TGCAGCGTCACCCGGGAAGGCGAGCAGTACGTC.

The V call is TRBV20-1, the J call TRBJ2-5; D remains unclear. The V end lost 6 bases, the J end lost 6 bases, and 11 bases lay between the germline ends. CDR1 is DFQATT, CDR2 SNEGSKA, per germline (reference sequence). This CDR3 region has 11 residues. CDR3 nucleotide sequence: TGCAGTGCAAGGACCGAGCAGACCCAGTACTTC. Translating gives CSARTEQTQYF.

There are a few counts of this clonotype. The chain has TRBV5-1 and TRBJ2-1, with D perhaps given as TRBD1 or TRBD2 (5 bases each). The CDR3 extends over 15 amino acids. Germline CDR1 is SGHRS and CDR2 is YFSETQ. Between the trimmed V and J ends, which lost 0 bases and 5 bases, there was a span of 12 bases. The CDR3 coding sequence is TGCGCCAGCAGCTTGGGGGGGAGAGTCCACAATGAGCAGTTCTTC. It yields the protein CASSLGGRVHNEQFF.

This clonotype was found a few times. V usage is TRBV30 and J usage is TRBJ1-5; tentatively, D is TRBD1 (6 bases). The germline gives CDR1 GTSNPN, CDR2 SVGIG (reference sequence). This CDR3 is 17 amino acids long. V lost 2 bases to trimming and J lost 0 bases, with 17 bases between them. The CDR3 region is CAWSPKGHPNSNQPQHF. CDR3 DNA sequence: TGTGCCTGGAGTCCGAAGGGACACCCTAATAGCAATCAGCCCCAGCATTTT.

This clonotype was found a few times. This chain links TRBV2 with TRBJ2-7; the D is unclear. Germline V gene sequence: CDR1 SNHLY, CDR2 FYNNEI. This CDR3 is 13 amino acids long. The V end was cut by 2 bases, the J end by 4 bases, with 9 bases between. CDR3 in amino acids: CASSELWDYEQYF. Here the CDR3 DNA reads TGTGCCAGCAGTGAATTATGGGATTACGAGCAGTACTTC.

The genes are TRBV6-4 and TRBJ2-1; D is uncertain. V was cut by 0 bases and J by 0 bases, with 6 bases left in between. CDR3 length equals 15 residues. Germline values: CDR1 MRHNA, CDR2 SNTAGT. The CDR3 spells CASSDSRSSYNEQFF. Written as DNA, the CDR3 is TGTGCCAGCAGTGACTCTAGGAGCTCCTACAATGAGCAGTTCTTC.

The J gene is TRBJ2-7, the V gene TRBV30; 7 nucleotides line up with TRBD1. CDR3 length equals 12 residues. Germline V gives CDR1 GTSNPN, CDR2 SVGIG (reference sequence). V trimming: 2 bases; J trimming: 4 bases; junction bases outside the gene matches: 2. The chain's CDR3 is CAWSQDRYEQYF. The CDR3 DNA reads TGTGCCTGGAGTCAGGACAGGTACGAGCAGTACTTC. Drawing the rest from reference TRBV30 and TRBJ2-7, the complete variable domain is SQTIHQWPATLVQPVGSPLSLECTVEGTSNPNLYWYRQAAGRGLQLLFYSVGIGQISSEVPQNLSASRPQDRQFILSSKKLLLSDSGFYLCAWSQDRYEQYFGPGTRLTVT.

The chain recombines TRBV29-1 with TRBJ2-7, with TRBD2 identical over 9 bases. V was pared by 0 bases and J by 3 bases, with 3 bases of the junction left unmatched. Germline lookup yields CDR1 SQVTM and CDR2 ANQGSEA. The CDR3 sequence is 14 residues long. CDR3 DNA sequence: TGCAGCGTTGAAGACGGGCGGGAGGGCTACGAGCAGTACTTC. Protein sequence: CSVEDGREGYEQYF.

This clonotype has more than one count but fewer than ten. The chain uses TRBV28 and TRBJ2-7; TRBD2 matches 14 bases. With V trimmed by 8 bases and J by 4 bases, 4 bases remained unmatched. The CDR3 contains 14 residues. Germline V gene lookup returns CDR1 MDHEN and CDR2 SYDVKM. The CDR3 DNA follows: TGTGCCAGCTCGACTAGCGGGGGGGTTTACGAGCAGTACGTC. Its protein is CASSTSGGVYEQYV.

In its sample, this clonotype was seen a few times. The chain combines TRBV12-3 or TRBV12-4 with TRBJ2-1, with 9 bases fitting TRBD2. V was clipped by 3 bases and J by 2 bases; unmatched bases: 5. This CDR3 spans 16 amino acids. The CDR3 DNA reads TGTGCCAGCAGTTTTGAGGGGACTAGCCCCTACAATGAGCAGTTCTTC. Encoded protein: CASSFEGTSPYNEQFF.

This chain uses TRBV6-2 or TRBV6-3 with TRBJ2-2; no definite D call. The CDR3 has 15 amino acids. In germline, CDR1 is MNHEY, CDR2 SVGEGT. With 2 bases removed from V and 5 bases from J, the gap between germline ends came to 12 bases. This CDR3 reads CASSYRGDDTGELFF. In nucleotides, the CDR3 is TGTGCCAGCAGTTACCGAGGAGACGATACCGGGGAGCTGTTTTTT.

This clonotype appeared many times. Here the CDR3 DNA reads TGCAGCGTTGGCATTCTCGACGAGCAGTACTTC. It translates to CSVGILDEQYF. The chain links TRBV29-1 to TRBJ2-7; D not certain. Looked up from germline, CDR1 is SQVTM and CDR2 is ANQGSEA. V lost 4 bases and J 5 bases, leaving 9 bases between the germline ends. This CDR3 spans 11 amino acids.

This clonotype showed up just a few times. CDR3 DNA: TGTGCCAGCAGCCAAGTCCCTGTAGTGGCAGGGGGCGGGCACGAGCAGTACTTC. Its translation: CASSQVPVVAGGGHEQYF. The chain employs TRBV3-1 and TRBJ2-7, with 8 bases fitting TRBD1. With V trimmed by 1 base and J by 5 bases, 16 bases remained unmatched. Germline-derived CDR1 and CDR2 are LGHDT and YNNKEL (reference sequence). The CDR3 loop spans 18 amino acids.

In its sample, this clonotype was seen many times. The J gene is TRBJ2-7, the V gene TRBV20-1; TRBD2 matches at 11 bases. Germline CDR1 is DFQATT and CDR2 is SNEGSKA (reference sequence). V trimming: 5 bases; J trimming: 5 bases; junction bases outside the gene matches: 8. This CDR3 region has 14 residues. The CDR3 region has the DNA TGCAGTGCTTCCTTAGCGGGAGGGCCCCACGAGCAGTACTTC. It translates to CSASLAGGPHEQYF.

The rearrangement links TRBV15 to TRBJ2-7, with D possibly TRBD1 on 5 matching bases. V lost 0 bases and J 3 bases, leaving 12 bases between the germline ends. CDR3 length: 15 amino acids. Germline V CDR1 and CDR2: LNHNV, YYDKDF (reference sequence). This CDR3 is CATSRDLTEVYEQYF. CDR3 DNA: TGTGCCACCAGCAGAGATCTGACAGAAGTCTACGAGCAGTACTTC.

A note on this clonotype: The CDR3 carries no conserved terminal phenylalanine or tryptophan, so it likely arises from a read error. The chain joins TRBV11-2 to TRBJ2-7, with D unclear. This CDR3 has 14 residues. The germline CDR1 and CDR2 sequences are SGHAT and FQNNGV. V lost 2 bases, J lost 3 bases, and 11 bases lay in between. CDR3 bases: TGTGCCAGCAGCTTATTCCCCCCTGTCTACGAGCAGTACTAC. Translating it yields CASSLFPPVYEQYY.

This clonotype was detected many times. The J gene is TRBJ1-1, the V gene TRBV20-1; D possibly corresponds to TRBD1 (6 bases). Trimming removed 2 bases from V and 5 bases from J, with 12 bases in between. Germline V CDR1 and CDR2: DFQATT, SNEGSKA (reference sequence). The length of the CDR3 is 13 residues. CDR3 nucleotide sequence: TGCAGTGCTAGAACAGGGAGGGGAACTGAAGCTTTCTTT. Amino acid sequence: CSARTGRGTEAFF.

This clonotype was observed a handful of times. The chain carries TRBV5-1 and TRBJ1-1; no clear D. V dropped 4 bases and J dropped 5 bases, with 15 bases sitting between them. Germline V lookup: CDR1 SGHRS, CDR2 YFSETQ. This CDR3 is built from 14 residues. DNA of the CDR3: TGCGCCAGCAGCCCCTCGTTGGGGAAGACTGAAGCTTTCTTT. It translates to CASSPSLGKTEAFF.

The rearrangement uses TRBV12-3 or TRBV12-4 and TRBJ2-2, with D tentatively TRBD1 (6 bases). V gave up 2 bases and J gave up 1 base, with 8 bases separating them. This CDR3 is built from 15 residues. The CDR3 sequence: CASSLRGGNTGELFF. In nucleotides, the CDR3 is TGTGCCAGCAGTTTAAGAGGGGGGAACACCGGGGAGCTGTTTTTT.